Below are 13 T cell receptor beta chains sequenced from a single sample in a study of shared clonotypes between healthy human individuals. Sequencing used immunoSEQ multiplex PCR; TCRdb keeps in-frame clones, though not all of them. The sample consists of hundreds of thousands of clones, more than 95% of them appearing once. Specimen: naive CD4+ T cells sorted from blood. The subset denotes: CD45RA+ positively selected. All receptors come from a woman aged 25 to 39 in good health.

J is TRBJ2-7 and V is TRBV6-1; TRBD1 is a possible D gene (6 bases). V dropped 2 bases and J dropped 5 bases, with 19 bases sitting between them. The CDR3 spans 16 residues. The germline CDR1 and CDR2 sequences are MNHNS and SASEGT. This CDR3 is CASSESGQGSRHEQYF. Here the CDR3 DNA reads TGTGCCAGCAGTGAATCCGGCCAGGGGTCTCGCCACGAGCAGTACTTC.

The chain employs TRBV5-1 and TRBJ2-5; 13 nucleotides agree with TRBD2. V gave up 4 bases and J gave up 3 bases; unmatched junction bases: 9. The CDR3 has 17 residues. The germline V gene encodes CDR1 SGHRS and CDR2 YFSETQ. The CDR3 region is CASSAWGTSGAEETQYF. The CDR3 nucleotides are TGCGCCAGCAGCGCATGGGGGACTAGCGGGGCCGAAGAGACCCAGTACTTC.

V and J are TRBV4-1 and TRBJ1-3; D uncertain. The CDR3 runs 19 residues. V was cut by 0 bases and J by 0 bases, with 18 bases left in between. CDR1 is MGHRA and CDR2 is YSYEKL in the germline V gene. In DNA form, the CDR3 reads TGCGCCAGCAGCCAAGACCTCGCACAATACTATAGCTCTGGAAACACCATATATTTT. Protein product: CASSQDLAQYYSSGNTIYF.

In its sample, this clone was seen once. This chain connects TRBV7-2 to TRBJ2-3, with TRBD1 as a possible D gene (6 bases). The CDR3 has 16 residues. Per the germline V gene, CDR1 is SGHTA and CDR2 is FQGNSA. V dropped 5 bases and J dropped 3 bases, with 18 bases sitting between them. The CDR3 DNA is TGTGCCAGCAGCGTAATTGGAACAGGGTTGACAGATACGCAGTATTTT. Amino acids: CASSVIGTGLTDTQYF.

V gene TRBV11-3 combines with J gene TRBJ2-1; TRBD2 agrees at 8 bases. Germline CDR1 is SGHNT and CDR2 is YENEEA. CDR3 length equals 15 residues. The junction had 2 bases not matched to a gene; V was cut back by 0 bases and J by 4 bases. The CDR3 coding sequence is TGTGCCAGCAGCTTAGAAGCGGGAGAGTACAATGAGCAGTTCTTC. Encoded protein: CASSLEAGEYNEQFF.

This chain connects TRBV23-1 to TRBJ2-5; 9 bases fit TRBD2. TRBV23-1 falls under the ORF class, with uncertain function. V shed 8 bases and J 2 bases; nucleotides not matched to a gene: 12. The CDR3 has 16 residues. Here the CDR3 DNA reads TGCGCCAGCCTTGGCTCGCTAGCGGGATTACAAGAGACCCAGTACTTC. Translating it yields CASLGSLAGLQETQYF.

The chain couples TRBV15 to TRBJ2-7; 12 nucleotides line up with TRBD1. Germline V CDR1 and CDR2: LNHNV, YYDKDF (reference sequence). V shed 2 bases, J shed 6 bases, and the junction held 8 bases outside the gene matches. The length of the CDR3 is 16 residues. The CDR3 sequence is CATSRPLGQGATEQYF. The DNA for the CDR3 is TGTGCCACCAGCAGACCTCTGGGACAGGGGGCTACCGAGCAGTACTTC.

The V and J genes are TRBV18 and TRBJ2-1; 14 bases fit TRBD2. Germline CDR1 and CDR2: KGHSH and LQKENI. Trimming at V came to 0 bases and at J to 9 bases, leaving 4 bases not matched to a gene. The CDR3 covers 16 residues. The CDR3 DNA is TGTGCCAGCTCACCACCGGGACTAGCGGGAGCCTCTGAGCAGTTCTTC. Translation: CASSPPGLAGASEQFF.

The chain has TRBV7-9 and TRBJ1-1; weak D call: TRBD1 (5 bases). The CDR3 extends over 12 amino acids. V dropped 6 bases and J dropped 0 bases, with 5 bases sitting between them. CDR1 is SEHNR and CDR2 is FQNEAQ in the germline V gene (reference sequence). The CDR3 protein is CASRGLNTEAFF. The CDR3 region has the DNA TGTGCCAGCAGGGGACTGAACACTGAAGCTTTCTTT.

The chain couples TRBV7-9 to TRBJ2-2; D possibly corresponds to TRBD1 (6 bases). Germline V gene lookup returns CDR1 SEHNR and CDR2 FQNEAQ (reference sequence). CDR3 length equals 17 residues. V lost 5 bases and J 3 bases, leaving 19 bases between the germline ends. CDR3 coding DNA: TGTGCCAGCAGCATTGGTAGGAGACAGGCGCACACCGGGGAGCTGTTTTTT. It translates to CASSIGRRQAHTGELFF.

A single count supports this clone. J is TRBJ2-1 and V is TRBV6-1, with unresolved D. This CDR3 is built from 12 residues. Trimming left V 8 bases short and J 7 bases short, with 12 bases between. Germline V CDR1 and CDR2: MNHNS, SASEGT. CDR3 in amino acids: CASQPTGNEQFF. In DNA, the CDR3 is TGTGCCAGCCAGCCTACCGGGAATGAGCAGTTCTTC.

The J gene is TRBJ2-5, the V gene TRBV28; no clear D. The V and J ends lost 5 bases and 5 bases respectively, with 15 bases between them. The CDR3 loop spans 14 amino acids. The germline V gene encodes CDR1 MDHEN and CDR2 SYDVKM. The CDR3, as DNA: TGTGCCAGCAGTGTGCCGAGATTTTTGGAGACCCAGTACTTC. Protein: CASSVPRFLETQYF. Based on the CDR3 plus reference TRBV28 and TRBJ2-5, the full variable domain is DVKVTQSSRYLVKRTGEKVFLECVQDMDHENMFWYRQDPGLGLRLIYFSYDVKMKEKGDIPEGYSVSREKKERFSLILESASTNQTSMYLCASSVPRFLETQYFGPGTRLLVL.

The chain joins TRBV6-6 to TRBJ1-3; no reliable D call. V was cut by 5 bases and J by 1 base, with 9 bases left in between. Germline values: CDR1 MNHNY, CDR2 SVGAGI (reference sequence). The CDR3 spans 14 residues. CDR3 residues: CASSDQISGNTIYF. The CDR3 DNA is TGTGCCAGCAGTGACCAGATATCTGGAAACACCATATATTTT.